The next 10 T cell receptor beta chains were all read from a single sample in a study of a mutant IDH1 vaccine in newly diagnosed glioma. For these receptors, no antigen is known. The time point: week 5, during vaccination. The vaccine gave 300 ug of a 20-mer mutant IDH1 peptide subcutaneously per dose. Assay: immunoSEQ multiplex PCR; the TCRdb copy retains only in-frame clones and omits some. The sample has tens of thousands of clones; 75% to 95% are singletons. The sample consisted of PBMCs, taken from a glioma patient whose treatment included an IDH1 peptide vaccine. These receptors originate from a woman in her forties or fifties with glioma.

The chain links TRBV9 to TRBJ1-1, with a weak D call TRBD1 (5 bases). The V gene lost 4 bases and the J gene lost 3 bases, with 10 bases spanning the gap. The CDR3 spans 13 residues. Germline CDR1 reads SGDLS; CDR2 reads YYNGEE. The CDR3 reads CASSLRGYTEAFF. The DNA of the CDR3 is TGTGCCAGCAGCTTAAGGGGATACACTGAAGCTTTCTTT.

The chain employs TRBV6-5 and TRBJ1-3, with 7 nucleotides matching TRBD1. Looked up from germline, CDR1 is MNHEY and CDR2 is SVGAGI. The V and J ends lost 5 bases and 2 bases, in that order; junction bases with no gene match: 6. The CDR3 spans 15 residues. This chain's CDR3 is CASSKTGITGNTIYF. CDR3 nucleotide sequence: TGTGCCAGCAGTAAGACAGGGATAACTGGAAACACCATATATTTT.

The chain employs TRBV27 and TRBJ1-2, with D unclear. This CDR3 has 19 residues. V was clipped by 4 bases and J by 2 bases, with 26 bases between them. From germline, CDR1 is MNHEY and CDR2 SMNVEV (reference sequence). The CDR3 loop is CASSSFLRAKAMGNYGYTF. CDR3 DNA: TGTGCCAGCAGTTCTTTCCTCCGGGCCAAGGCTATGGGAAACTATGGCTACACCTTC.

V is TRBV28 and J is TRBJ1-4, with D possibly matching TRBD1 (5 bases). The CDR3 sequence is 13 residues long. Germline V CDR1 and CDR2: MDHEN, SYDVKM. Trimming pared 2 bases from V and 8 bases from J, leaving 9 bases between. The CDR3 loop is CASSLDSREKLFF. The DNA of the CDR3 is TGTGCCAGCAGTTTAGACAGCAGGGAAAAACTGTTTTTT.

The rearrangement uses TRBV27 and TRBJ2-1; D unresolved. The CDR3 sequence is 15 residues long. V lost 3 bases to trimming and J lost 10 bases, with 19 bases between them. In germline, CDR1 is MNHEY, CDR2 SMNVEV (reference sequence). CDR3 DNA sequence: TGTGCCAGCAGTTTCGTGGGGATTGGGGTTTGGGAGCAGTTCTTC. Translating it yields CASSFVGIGVWEQFF.

This rearrangement joins TRBV18 to TRBJ2-7; 7 bases agree with TRBD1. The CDR3 totals 13 residues. Germline-derived CDR1 and CDR2 are KGHSH and LQKENI. V trimming: 4 bases; J trimming: 3 bases; junction bases outside the gene matches: 3. The DNA for the CDR3 is TGTGCCAGCTCACACCGGGACAGCTACGAGCAGTACTTC. It yields the protein CASSHRDSYEQYF.

The chain uses TRBV2 and TRBJ2-5; D may correspond to TRBD1 or TRBD2 (6 bases each). V shed 6 bases and J shed 9 bases, with 11 bases lying between them. Germline CDR1 is SNHLY and CDR2 is FYNNEI. CDR3 size: 11 residues. This CDR3 is CASRGRGPQYF. Here the CDR3 DNA reads TGTGCCAGCAGGGGCCGGGGGCCCCAGTACTTC.

The chain links TRBV23-1 to TRBJ1-4; 8 bases are shared with TRBD1. TRBV23-1 qualifies as an ORF whose function is uncertain. The CDR3 has 15 amino acids. Trimming took 3 bases from V and 8 from J; bases not matched to a gene: 8. CDR3 sequence: CASSHMDREDEKLFF. The CDR3 DNA reads as TGCGCCAGCAGTCACATGGACAGGGAGGACGAAAAACTGTTTTTT.

The gene calls are TRBV29-1 and TRBJ1-1; weak D call: TRBD1 (6 bases). Germline CDR1 reads SQVTM; CDR2 reads ANQGSEA. The CDR3 is made up of 11 amino acids. V was clipped by 7 bases and J by 1 base, with 7 bases between them. CDR3 nucleotide sequence: TGCAGCGCGGGGGCGAACACTGAAGCTTTCTTT. It is translated as CSAGANTEAFF. The full variable domain, completed using reference TRBV29-1 and TRBJ1-1, is SAVISQKPSRDICQRGTSLTIQCQVDSQVTMMFWYRQQPGQSLTLIATANQGSEATYESGFVIDKFPISRPNLTFSTLTVSNMSPEDSSIYLCSAGANTEAFFGQGTRLTVV.

The rearrangement links TRBV6-6 to TRBJ2-7; D is unclear. Trimming removed 6 bases at V and 4 bases at J, with 19 bases between. The length of the CDR3 is 15 residues. CDR1 is MNHNY, CDR2 SVGAGI, per germline (reference sequence). The CDR3, as DNA: TGTGCCAGCAGGAACGCCATAAGGGCGTGGTACGAGCAGTACTTC. Amino acid sequence: CASRNAIRAWYEQYF.